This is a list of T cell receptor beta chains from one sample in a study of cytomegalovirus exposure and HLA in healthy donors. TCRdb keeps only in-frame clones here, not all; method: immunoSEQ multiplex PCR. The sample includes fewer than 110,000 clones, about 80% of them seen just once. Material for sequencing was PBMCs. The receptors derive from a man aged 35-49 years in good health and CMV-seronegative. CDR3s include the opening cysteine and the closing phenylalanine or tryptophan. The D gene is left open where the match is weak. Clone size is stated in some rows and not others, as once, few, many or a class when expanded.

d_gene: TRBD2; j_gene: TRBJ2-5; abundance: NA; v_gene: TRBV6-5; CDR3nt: TGTGCCAGCAGTTACGATCGGCAGCGGGGCCAGACCCAGTACTTC; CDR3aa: CASSYDRQRGQTQYF
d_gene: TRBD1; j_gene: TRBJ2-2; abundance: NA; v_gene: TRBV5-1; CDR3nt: TGCGCCAGCAGCAGGGGACAGGGGGACACCGGGGAGCTGTTTTTT; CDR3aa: CASSRGQGDTGELFF
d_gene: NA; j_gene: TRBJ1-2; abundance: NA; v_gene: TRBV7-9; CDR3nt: TGTTCCAGCAGCTTCGACACTAGCTATGGCTACACCTTC; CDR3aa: CSSSFDTSYGYTF
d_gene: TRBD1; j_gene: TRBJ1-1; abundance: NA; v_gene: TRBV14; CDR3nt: TGTGCCAGCAGCCTAGGGACAGCTCTTGAAGCTTTCTTT; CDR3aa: CASSLGTALEAFF
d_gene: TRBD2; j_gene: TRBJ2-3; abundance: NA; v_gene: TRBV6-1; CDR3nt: TGTGCCAGCGTAGCGGGGGGTGGAGATACGCAGTATTTT; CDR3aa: CASVAGGGDTQYF
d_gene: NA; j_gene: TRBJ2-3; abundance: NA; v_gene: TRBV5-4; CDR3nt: TGTGCCAGCAGCTTCGGGACTGGCACAGATACGCAGTATTTT; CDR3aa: CASSFGTGTDTQYF
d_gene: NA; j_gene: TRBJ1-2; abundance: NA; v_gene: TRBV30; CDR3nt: TGTGCCTGGAAGGGGTTCAACTATGGCTACACCTTC; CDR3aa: CAWKGFNYGYTF
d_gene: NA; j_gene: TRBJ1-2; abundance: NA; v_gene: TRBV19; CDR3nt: TGTGCCAGTAGTAGTGGCCCGTCCATGAGGTACGGCTACACCTTC; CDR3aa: CASSSGPSMRYGYTF
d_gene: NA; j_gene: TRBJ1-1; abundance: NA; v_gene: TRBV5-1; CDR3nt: TGCGCCAGCAGCTTGACAGCCCACACCATGGGCACTGAAGCTTTCTTT; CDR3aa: CASSLTAHTMGTEAFF
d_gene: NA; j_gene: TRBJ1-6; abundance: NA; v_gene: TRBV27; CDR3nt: TGTGCCAGCAGTTTATCGGGCCAGAGAAATTCACCCCTCCACTTT; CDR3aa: CASSLSGQRNSPLHF
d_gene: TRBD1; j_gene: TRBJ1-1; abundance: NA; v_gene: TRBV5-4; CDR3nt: TGTGCCAGCAGTTCCGACAGGGGCAACACTGAAGCTTTCTTT; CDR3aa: CASSSDRGNTEAFF
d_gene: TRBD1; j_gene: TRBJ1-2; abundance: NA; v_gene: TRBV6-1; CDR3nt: TGTGCCAGCAGTGCGACAGGGAATAACTATGGCTACACCTTC; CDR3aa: CASSATGNNYGYTF
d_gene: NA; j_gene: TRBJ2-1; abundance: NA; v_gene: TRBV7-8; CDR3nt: TGTGCCAGCAGCCAAACCCAGGGGGAGCAGTTCTTC; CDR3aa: CASSQTQGEQFF
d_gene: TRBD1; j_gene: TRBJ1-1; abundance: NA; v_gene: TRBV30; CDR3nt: TGTGCCCTCCGACAGGGGACTAACACTGAAGCTTTCTTT; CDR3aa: CALRQGTNTEAFF
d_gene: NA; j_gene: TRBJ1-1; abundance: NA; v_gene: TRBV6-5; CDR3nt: TGTGCCAGCAGCGGAGGTGGCACTGAAGCTTTCTTT; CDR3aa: CASSGGGTEAFF
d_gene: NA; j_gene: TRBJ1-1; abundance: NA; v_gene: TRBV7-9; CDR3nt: TGTTCCAGCAGCTTAGGGGGGGGGCGAAACACTGAAGCTTTCTTT; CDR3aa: CSSSLGGGRNTEAFF
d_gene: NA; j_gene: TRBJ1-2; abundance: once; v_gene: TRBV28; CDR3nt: TGTGCCAGCTCTCGGGGGGGGTCCTATGGCTACACCTTC; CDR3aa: CASSRGGSYGYTF
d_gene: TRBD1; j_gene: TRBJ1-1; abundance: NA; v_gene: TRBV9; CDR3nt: TGTGCCAGCAGCATGACGGACAGGTTGATGAGCACTGAAGCTTTCTTT; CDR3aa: CASSMTDRLMSTEAFF
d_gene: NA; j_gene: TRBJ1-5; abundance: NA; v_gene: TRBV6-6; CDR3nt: TGTGCCAGTGCCGGACAGATTCCTAATAGCAATCAGCCCCAGCATTTT; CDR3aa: CASAGQIPNSNQPQHF
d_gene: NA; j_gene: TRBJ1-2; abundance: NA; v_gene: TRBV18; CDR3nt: TGTGCCAGCTCACCTCCAACAGGGAACTATGGCTACACCTTC; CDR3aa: CASSPPTGNYGYTF
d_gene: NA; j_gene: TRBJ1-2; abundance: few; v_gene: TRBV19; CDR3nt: TGTGCCAGTAGCTGGGCGCGCTATGGCTACACCTTC; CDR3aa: CASSWARYGYTF
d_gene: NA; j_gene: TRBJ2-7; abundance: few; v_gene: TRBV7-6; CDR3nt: TGTGCCAGCAGCTTGGGGAGCCACGAGCAGTACTTC; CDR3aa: CASSLGSHEQYF
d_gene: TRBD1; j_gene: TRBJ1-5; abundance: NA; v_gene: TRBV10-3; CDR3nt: TGTGCCATCAGTGAAACGGGACAGGGGCGCAGCAATCAGCCCCAGCATTTT; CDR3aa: CAISETGQGRSNQPQHF
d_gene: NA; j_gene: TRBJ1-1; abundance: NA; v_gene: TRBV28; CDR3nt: TGTGCCAGCCGACGGGCGGGCGACACTGAAGCTTTCTTT; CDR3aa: CASRRAGDTEAFF
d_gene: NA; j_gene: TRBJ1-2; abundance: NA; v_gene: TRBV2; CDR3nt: TGTGCCAGCAGTCACGACAGGAAATATGGCTACACCTTC; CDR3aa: CASSHDRKYGYTF
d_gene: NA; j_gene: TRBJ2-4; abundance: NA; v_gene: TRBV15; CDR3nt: TGTGCCACCAGCAGAGATTACAGGGAGGGGAGCATTCAGTACTTC; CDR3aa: CATSRDYREGSIQYF
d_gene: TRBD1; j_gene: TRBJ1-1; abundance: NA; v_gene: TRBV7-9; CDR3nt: TGTGCCAGCAGCGACTATCGGACAGGAGACACTGAAGCTTTCTTT; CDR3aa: CASSDYRTGDTEAFF
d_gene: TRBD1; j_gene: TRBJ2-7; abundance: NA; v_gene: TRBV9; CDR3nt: TGTGCCAGCAGCGTAGCCCCGGACAGGGTGGGCGAGCAGTACTTC; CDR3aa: CASSVAPDRVGEQYF
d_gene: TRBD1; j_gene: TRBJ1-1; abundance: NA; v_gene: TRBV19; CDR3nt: TGTGCCACAGGCCCGACAGGGAGAACTGAAGCTTTCTTT; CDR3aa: CATGPTGRTEAFF
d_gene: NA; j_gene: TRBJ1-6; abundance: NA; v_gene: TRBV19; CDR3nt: TGTGCCAGTCAATGGGGGGAGGTGTCACCCCTCCACTTT; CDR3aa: CASQWGEVSPLHF
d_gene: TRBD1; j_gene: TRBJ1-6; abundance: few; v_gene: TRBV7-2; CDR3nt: TGTGCCAGCGGCCGGACAGGGCTTAATTCCCCCCTCCACTTT; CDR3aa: CASGRTGLNSPLHF